This T cell receptor (beta chain) derives from a study of CD8 T cells in Susac syndrome. The V segment lost 1 base and the J segment 8 bases; nucleotides outside the gene matches: 7. Germline V lookup: CDR1 GTSNPN, CDR2 SVGIG (reference sequence). This CDR3 spans 14 amino acids. In blood CD8+ and CD4+ T cells, TCR beta underwent sequencing. cDNA came from around 0.5 to 1 ug RNA primed by random hexamers. The immunoSEQ assay covered 54 Vbeta and 13 Jbeta segments for CDR3. TCRdb redid the calling of the immunoSEQ multiplex PCR reads with MiXCR, one entry per CDR3 protein. The sample shows about 160,000 distinct CDR3 sequences, roughly 94% of them seen only once. This clonotype was seen just once.

Source material: CD4+ T cells from PBMCs. The sequence came from a human donor with multiple sclerosis. This rearrangement joins TRBV30 to TRBJ2-3; 9 bases map to TRBD2. This CDR3 reads CAWSALAGSGTQYF. CDR3 nucleotide sequence: TGTGCCTGGAGTGCCCTAGCGGGAAGTGGTACGCAGTATTTT.